This T cell receptor beta chain derives from a study of blood T cell repertoires in COVID-19. Only in-frame clones appear in the TCRdb table, and some are missing; sequencing was by immunoSEQ multiplex PCR. In the table there are about 130,000 clones, 86% of which are singletons. The CDR3 length is 16 residues. Trimming removed 5 bases from V and 7 bases from J, with 18 bases in between. The germline V gene has CDR1 KGHSH and CDR2 LQKENI. This TCR was sampled from a woman aged 45-65 years who had recovered from COVID-19. The rearrangement links TRBV18 to TRBJ1-6; possible D gene TRBD1, 6 bases. Sample: PBMCs or T cells enriched from blood (not recorded which). The DNA of the CDR3 is TGTGCCAGCTCAAGGCCCACAACTCAGGGGAATTCACCCCTCCACTTT. It encodes CASSRPTTQGNSPLHF.